Included here is one T cell receptor (beta chain) sequence, with context. This same CDR3 is encoded by further DNA sequences in the sample. The data were produced by immunoSEQ multiplex PCR, yet TCRdb's version contains in-frame clones alone and is incomplete. The data show about 350,000 clones, around 83% seen once. The data derive from a study of Ad26.COV2.S vaccination and SARS-CoV-2 variants. CDR3 length equals 14 residues. Trimming took 3 bases from V and 4 from J, leaving 10 bases between them. CDR1 is MNHEY, CDR2 SMNVEV, per germline (reference sequence). Specified treatment: roughly 19 received Ad26.COV2.S at low or high dose, single or two shots; about 5 received placebo; per-sample allocation not given. Collection of the samples took place on day 63 after the first injection of vaccine or placebo.

The receptor was derived from a person aged 18 to 59 who received the Ad26.COV2.S COVID-19 vaccine or a placebo. The chain has TRBV27 and TRBJ2-1; D is perhaps TRBD1 or TRBD2 (5 bases each). Sample: peripheral blood, taken in a trial of Ad26.COV2.S vaccine versus placebo. This CDR3 is CASSLGTDYNEQFF. In DNA form, the CDR3 reads TGTGCCAGCAGTTTGGGGACGGATTACAATGAGCAGTTCTTC.